One and the same sample provided the 14 T cell receptor beta chains below, sequenced in a study of blood T cell repertoires in COVID-19. Produced via immunoSEQ multiplex PCR; TCRdb's table is partial and in-frame only. Of about 170,000 clones listed, roughly 80% are singletons. Source material: PBMCs or T cells enriched from blood (not recorded which). These receptors all stem from a man aged 45-65 years who had recovered from COVID-19.

The rearrangement links TRBV11-2 to TRBJ1-5, with 8 bases lining up with TRBD1. The CDR3 has 13 residues. Germline CDR1 is SGHAT and CDR2 is FQNNGV. The J segment lost 7 bases and the V segment lost 3 bases, leaving 2 bases of the junction unmatched. The CDR3 is CASSLDRAQPQHF. CDR3 nucleotide sequence: TGTGCCAGCAGCTTGGACAGGGCCCAGCCCCAGCATTTT.

This chain links TRBV5-6 with TRBJ1-1; 7 positions match TRBD1. CDR1 is SGHDT and CDR2 is YYEEEE in the germline V gene. The CDR3 sequence is 15 residues long. J was trimmed by 0 bases and V by 4 bases; bases with no gene match: 6. The CDR3 coding sequence is TGTGCCAGCAGCCTAGGGGGCAGGGTGAACACTGAAGCTTTCTTT. Its translation: CASSLGGRVNTEAFF.

V and J are TRBV9 and TRBJ2-1; D not certain. Deletions cut 0 bases from V and 6 bases from J, with 7 bases between. Germline CDR1 reads SGDLS; CDR2 reads YYNGEE. The CDR3 is 13 residues long. In DNA, the CDR3 is TGTGCCAGCAGCGTAGGCGTAGCCAATGAGCAGTTCTTC. Its translation is CASSVGVANEQFF. Filled out from reference TRBV9 and TRBJ2-1, the complete variable domain reads DSGVTQTPKHLITATGQRVTLRCSPRSGDLSVYWYQQSLDQGLQFLIQYYNGEERAKGNILERFSAQQFPDLHSELNLSSLELGDSALYFCASSVGVANEQFFGPGTRLTVL.

The V call is TRBV14, the J call TRBJ2-2; 7 bases line up with TRBD1. V lost 2 bases and J lost 4; bases outside the gene matches: 10. The CDR3 has 17 residues. Per germline, CDR1 SGHDN and CDR2 FVKESK. CDR3 protein: CASSQKRGGLGTGELFF. CDR3 in DNA: TGTGCCAGCAGCCAAAAGCGAGGGGGCCTTGGCACCGGGGAGCTGTTTTTT.

The chain employs TRBV5-1 and TRBJ2-6; possible D gene TRBD2, 6 bases. This CDR3 has 18 residues. The V gene lost 0 bases and the J gene lost 0 bases, with 13 bases spanning the gap. Germline V gives CDR1 SGHRS, CDR2 YFSETQ. CDR3 nucleotide sequence: TGCGCCAGCAGCTTGGTTGGAGGGTGGGCCTCTGGGGCCAACGTCCTGACTTTC. Translating gives CASSLVGGWASGANVLTF.

DNA of the CDR3: TGTGCCAGCAGTGGGACAGCCGACGGGAATCAGCCCCAGCATTTT. Amino acids: CASSGTADGNQPQHF. V usage is TRBV2 and J usage is TRBJ1-5; weak D call: TRBD1 (6 bases). V gave up 4 bases and J gave up 4 bases, with 14 bases separating them. This CDR3 contains 15 residues. Per the germline V gene, CDR1 is SNHLY and CDR2 is FYNNEI.

This clone occurred once. The rearrangement links TRBV2 to TRBJ1-5, with D perhaps matching TRBD1 (5 bases). The germline V and J ends were trimmed by 4 bases and 0 bases, with 7 bases remaining between them. The CDR3 has 14 residues. The germline CDR1 and CDR2 sequences are SNHLY and FYNNEI. The CDR3 DNA reads TGTGCCAGCAGTGGACAGCTTAGCAATCAGCCCCAGCATTTT. Translated, it gives CASSGQLSNQPQHF.

This chain joins TRBV9 and TRBJ1-2; D gene ambiguous. CDR1 is SGDLS, CDR2 YYNGEE, per germline. This CDR3 region has 16 residues. V was clipped by 3 bases and J by 8 bases, with 23 bases between them. CDR3 sequence: CASSAYRAAGLGGYTF. The CDR3 bases are TGTGCCAGCAGCGCCTACCGGGCCGCGGGTTTAGGCGGCTACACCTTC.

The chain recombines TRBV5-1 with TRBJ2-1; TRBD1 matches at 7 bases. J lost 9 bases, V lost 0 bases, and 12 bases had no gene match. The CDR3 length is 16 residues. Germline assignment: CDR1 SGHRS and CDR2 YFSETQ. The CDR3 loop is CASSLAPGGLQSEQFF. CDR3 nucleotide sequence: TGCGCCAGCAGCTTGGCCCCAGGGGGATTGCAGAGTGAGCAGTTCTTC.

This chain links TRBV2 with TRBJ1-5; 8 nucleotides agree with TRBD1. V lost 5 bases and J lost 7; bases outside the gene matches: 7. The CDR3 runs to 14 residues. The V gene's germline CDR1 is SNHLY and CDR2 FYNNEI. The CDR3 spells CASSSDRGGQPQHF. Here the CDR3 DNA reads TGTGCCAGCAGTTCAGACAGGGGAGGCCAGCCCCAGCATTTT.

The J gene is TRBJ2-1, the V gene TRBV18, with TRBD1 identical over 9 bases. Germline V lookup: CDR1 KGHSH, CDR2 LQKENI. The CDR3 runs to 16 residues. The V gene end was trimmed by 5 bases and the J gene end by 6 bases; junction bases not matched to a gene: 11. CDR3 protein: CASSATPGQGRNEQFF. As DNA, the CDR3 is TGTGCCAGCTCAGCAACGCCGGGACAGGGTCGCAATGAGCAGTTCTTC.

The CDR3 region is CASSFAGWHGYTF. The CDR3 DNA follows: TGTGCCAGCAGTTTCGCAGGTTGGCATGGCTACACCTTC. This chain links TRBV28 with TRBJ1-2, with no clear D. The CDR3 consists of 13 residues. In germline, CDR1 is MDHEN, CDR2 SYDVKM. Deletions cut 3 bases from V and 6 bases from J, with 11 bases between.

As for this clone: One end of the junction is discordant with germline, which a read error may explain. The chain combines TRBV7-7 with TRBJ2-2; 7 bases align to TRBD1. Germline CDR1 reads SSHAT; CDR2 reads FNYEAQ (reference sequence). The CDR3 extends over 18 amino acids. The CDR3 protein is CASSLGAGTALNTGELFF. The DNA for the CDR3 is TGTGCTAGCAGCTTAGGAGCCGGGACAGCCCTGAACACCGGGGAGCTGTTTTTT.

This clone has a count of ten or more. V gene TRBV9 combines with J gene TRBJ2-3, with TRBD1 matching over 10 bases. The CDR3 consists of 15 residues. J gave up 4 bases and V 6 bases, and 8 bases lay outside the gene matches. Germline V gene data show CDR1 as SGDLS and CDR2 as YYNGEE. CDR3 bases: TGTGCCAGCACTACCGCCGGGACAGGGGCAGATACGCAGTATTTT. Translated, it gives CASTTAGTGADTQYF.